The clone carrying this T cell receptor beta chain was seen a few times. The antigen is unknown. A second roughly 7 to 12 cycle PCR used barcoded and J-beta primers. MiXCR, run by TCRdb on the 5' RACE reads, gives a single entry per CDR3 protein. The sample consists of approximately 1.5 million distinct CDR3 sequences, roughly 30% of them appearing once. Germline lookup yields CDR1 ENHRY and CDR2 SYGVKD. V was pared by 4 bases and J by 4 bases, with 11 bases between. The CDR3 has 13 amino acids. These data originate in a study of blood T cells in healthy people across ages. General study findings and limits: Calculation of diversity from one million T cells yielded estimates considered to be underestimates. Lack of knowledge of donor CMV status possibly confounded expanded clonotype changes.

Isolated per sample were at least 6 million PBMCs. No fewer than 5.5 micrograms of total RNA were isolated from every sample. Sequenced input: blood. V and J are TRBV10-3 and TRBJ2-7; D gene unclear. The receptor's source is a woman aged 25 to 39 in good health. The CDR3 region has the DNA TGTGCCATCAGTGCCGTGGGCGAATACGAGCAGTACTTC. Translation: CAISAVGEYEQYF.